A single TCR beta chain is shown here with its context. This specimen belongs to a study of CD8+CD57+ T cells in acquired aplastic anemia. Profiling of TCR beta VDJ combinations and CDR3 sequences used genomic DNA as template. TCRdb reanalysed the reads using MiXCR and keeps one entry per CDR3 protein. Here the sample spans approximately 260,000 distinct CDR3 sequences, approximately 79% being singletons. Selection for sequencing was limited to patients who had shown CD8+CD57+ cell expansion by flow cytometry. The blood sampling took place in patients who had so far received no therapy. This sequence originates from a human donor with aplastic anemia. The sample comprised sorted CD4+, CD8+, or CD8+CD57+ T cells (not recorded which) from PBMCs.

For the CDR3, the DNA is TGTGCCAGCAGCTTAGTGTCCCCGAGCACAGAGTCGCAGTATTTT. Its translation is CASSLVSPSTESQYF. V is TRBV7-3 and J is TRBJ2-3; D call uncertain. The germline V and J ends were trimmed by 2 bases and 10 bases, with 19 bases remaining between them. The CDR3 is 15 amino acids. The germline V gene encodes CDR1 SGHTA and CDR2 FQGTGA.